Each of the 23 T cell receptor beta chains below was sequenced from the same sample in a study of siplizumab effects on memory and regulatory T cells. Assay used: immunoSEQ multiplex PCR; TCRdb lists only in-frame clones, some missing. The sample consists of over 85,000 clones, roughly 96% of them appearing once. Sequencing was carried out using naive CD4+ T cells sorted from blood. Receptors originate from a human donor in good health.

The gene calls are TRBV19 and TRBJ2-1, with TRBD2 matching 14 bases. The CDR3 totals 17 residues. Per the germline V gene, CDR1 is LNHDA and CDR2 is SQIVND (reference sequence). Trimming removed 5 bases from V and 4 bases from J; junction bases left unmatched: 7. CDR3 region: CASSQGTSGGHYNEQFF. DNA of the CDR3: TGTGCCAGTAGTCAAGGGACTAGCGGGGGACATTACAATGAGCAGTTCTTC.

The gene calls are TRBV5-6 and TRBJ2-1; the match to TRBD1 covers 7 bases. Germline-derived CDR1 and CDR2 are SGHDT and YYEEEE. The J segment lost 3 bases and the V segment lost 6 bases, leaving 9 bases of the junction unmatched. CDR3 length equals 15 residues. The CDR3 DNA reads as TGTGCCAGCATCCTACGGACAGGATACTACAATGAGCAGTTCTTC. This codes for CASILRTGYYNEQFF. The entire variable domain, with the rest obtained from reference TRBV5-6 and TRBJ2-1, is as follows: DAGVTQSPTHLIKTRGQQVTLRCSPKSGHDTVSWYQQALGQGPQFIFQYYEEEERQRGNFPDRFSGHQFPNYSSELNVNALLLGDSALYLCASILRTGYYNEQFFGPGTRLTVL.

The J gene is TRBJ2-5, the V gene TRBV6-1; the match to TRBD1 covers 7 bases. V gave up 7 bases and J gave up 5 bases; unmatched junction bases: 7. This CDR3 spans 13 amino acids. Germline CDR1 MNHNS, CDR2 SASEGT. Here the CDR3 reads CASIRTRGETQYF. The CDR3, as DNA: TGTGCCAGCATTCGGACCAGGGGGGAGACCCAGTACTTC.

This chain uses TRBV28 with TRBJ2-1; possible D gene TRBD2, 7 bases. CDR1 is MDHEN, CDR2 SYDVKM, per germline. The CDR3 runs to 14 residues. V gave up 6 bases and J gave up 7 bases, with 16 bases separating them. The CDR3 bases are TGTGCCAGCAGACCCGGAGGGGGGGCGAATGAGCAGTTCTTC. Translating gives CASRPGGGANEQFF.

On this clone: Relative to the germline gene, one junction end is altered; a read error may explain this. The V call is TRBV2, the J call TRBJ2-2; 10 bases map to TRBD2. Germline V gene sequence: CDR1 SNHLY, CDR2 FYNNEI. The CDR3 runs 15 residues. The CDR3 region has the DNA TGTGCCAGAAGATCCGGGACTAGCGAGAACCGGGGAGCTGTTTTT. Protein: CARRSGTSENRGAVF. Complete variable domain (other parts from reference TRBV2 and TRBJ2-2): EPEVTQTPSHQVTQMGQEVILRCVPISNHLYFYWYRQILGQKVEFLVSFYNNEISEKSEIFDDQFSVERPDGSNFTLKIRSTKLEDSAMYFCARRSGTSENRGAVFGEGSRLTVL.

The CDR3 spells CASKGTGGNEKLFF. The CDR3 DNA reads as TGTGCCAGCAAAGGGACAGGGGGCAATGAAAAACTGTTTTTT. V and J are TRBV28 and TRBJ1-4; TRBD1 aligns across 12 bases. The CDR3 is 14 residues long. The germline V gene has CDR1 MDHEN and CDR2 SYDVKM. With 7 bases clipped from V and 5 bases from J, the junction kept 2 bases outside the gene matches.

The chain is built from TRBV27 and TRBJ2-5; TRBD2 aligns across 12 bases. The J call may be wrong; the DNA end is better matched by TRBJ2-7. The CDR3 length is 19 residues. The germline V gene encodes CDR1 MNHEY and CDR2 SMNVEV (reference sequence). The CDR3 DNA reads TGTGCCAGCAGTTTATCCTATAGCCCTGGACTAGCGGGGATCTACGAGCAGTACTTC. Translating it yields CASSLSYSPGLAGIYEQYF.

This rearrangement joins TRBV18 to TRBJ2-7; D is perhaps TRBD1 (6 bases). Trimming removed 1 base from V and 1 base from J, with 14 bases in between. The CDR3 has 16 residues. In germline, CDR1 is KGHSH, CDR2 LQKENI. The CDR3 DNA sequence: TGTGCCAGCTCACCACGACTAACAGGGCAATCCTACGAGCAGTACTTC. This codes for CASSPRLTGQSYEQYF.

This clone was seen a single time. V and J are TRBV5-1 and TRBJ2-3, with 15 bases matching TRBD2. The CDR3 sequence is 17 residues long. The germline gives CDR1 SGHRS, CDR2 YFSETQ. V was pared by 3 bases and J by 2 bases, with 4 bases of the junction left unmatched. CDR3 residues: CASSSGTSGGSTDTQYF. The CDR3 coding sequence is TGCGCCAGCAGCTCCGGGACTAGCGGGGGGTCCACAGATACGCAGTATTTT.

The chain is built from TRBV28 and TRBJ1-4; no clear D gene. Germline V lookup: CDR1 MDHEN, CDR2 SYDVKM. V was cut by 3 bases and J by 4 bases, with 9 bases left in between. The CDR3 runs 14 residues. The CDR3 DNA reads as TGTGCCAGCAGTTTCGCGACCTTTAATGAAAAACTGTTTTTT. This codes for CASSFATFNEKLFF.

This clone was picked up one time. The J gene is TRBJ2-3, the V gene TRBV5-6, with 7 bases aligning to TRBD2. V lost 4 bases to trimming and J lost 1 base; unmatched junction nucleotides: 6. The CDR3 extends over 15 amino acids. From germline, CDR1 is SGHDT and CDR2 YYEEEE. The CDR3 region has the DNA TGTGCCAGCAGCCAACAACGGGGGGGCACAGATACGCAGTATTTT. Its translation is CASSQQRGGTDTQYF.

The J gene is TRBJ2-3, the V gene TRBV5-8; no definite D call. CDR3 size: 12 residues. CDR1 SGHTS and CDR2 YDEGEE come from the germline V gene. V gave up 2 bases and J gave up 4 bases, with 5 bases separating them. In nucleotides, the CDR3 is TGTGCCAGCAGCTTTAATCCAGATACGCAGTATTTT. The encoded protein is CASSFNPDTQYF.

The chain is built from TRBV27 and TRBJ1-2, with 9 positions matching TRBD1. J lost 4 bases, V lost 6 bases, and 0 bases had no gene match. Per the germline V gene, CDR1 is MNHEY and CDR2 is SMNVEV (reference sequence). This CDR3 has 12 amino acids. The CDR3 loop reads CASRTGGYGYTF. CDR3 coding DNA: TGTGCCAGCAGGACAGGGGGCTATGGCTACACCTTC.

This chain links TRBV28 with TRBJ1-2, with D possibly TRBD1 on 5 matching bases. This CDR3 comprises 14 residues. Trimming pared 3 bases from V and 4 bases from J, leaving 12 bases between. The germline CDR1 and CDR2 sequences are MDHEN and SYDVKM. DNA for the CDR3: TGTGCCAGCAGTTTTGGCCAGGGCCTCTATGGCTACACCTTC. Protein sequence: CASSFGQGLYGYTF.

This chain joins TRBV4-1 and TRBJ2-5; the D is unclear. Germline CDR1 and CDR2: MGHRA and YSYEKL. V was pared by 0 bases and J by 5 bases, with 19 bases between. This CDR3 is 17 amino acids long. The CDR3: CASSQDWSDRTWETQYF. CDR3 DNA: TGCGCCAGCAGCCAAGATTGGTCCGACCGAACCTGGGAGACCCAGTACTTC.

This rearrangement joins TRBV19 to TRBJ2-7; no reliable D call. CDR3 length: 13 residues. V was pared by 6 bases and J by 0 bases, with 9 bases between. Germline V gives CDR1 LNHDA, CDR2 SQIVND (reference sequence). DNA of the CDR3: TGTGCCAGTAGGGCCGGTAGCTCCTACGAGCAGTACTTC. This translates into CASRAGSSYEQYF.

The CDR3 bases are TGTGCCAGCAGCTTAATCTGGGGGCCGAACACTGAAGCTTTCTTT. Translation gives CASSLIWGPNTEAFF. The J gene is TRBJ1-1, the V gene TRBV7-7; possible D gene TRBD1, 6 bases. Germline-derived CDR1 and CDR2 are SSHAT and FNYEAQ (reference sequence). V shed 2 bases and J shed 1 base, with 11 bases lying between them. The CDR3 contains 15 residues.

There are a few counts of this clone. The DNA for the CDR3 is TGTGCCAGCAGTGCCAGGGGGTACGAGCAGTACTTC. Its protein product is CASSARGYEQYF. The rearrangement joins TRBV6-5 to TRBJ2-7; 7 positions match TRBD1. This CDR3 comprises 12 residues. The V segment lost 5 bases and the J segment 4 bases; nucleotides outside the gene matches: 2. The germline CDR1 and CDR2 sequences are MNHEY and SVGAGI.

In its sample, this clone was seen once. The V call is TRBV4-1, the J call TRBJ1-2; D possibly corresponds to TRBD1 (5 bases). This CDR3 comprises 16 residues. Per the germline V gene, CDR1 is MGHRA and CDR2 is YSYEKL. The germline V and J ends were trimmed by 0 bases and 9 bases, with 20 bases remaining between them. In DNA form, the CDR3 reads TGCGCCAGCAGCCAAGAGGCCCCGGGGCTCGCAGGTAGCTACACCTTC. Translated, it gives CASSQEAPGLAGSYTF.

CDR3: CASSLSGGSYNSPLHF. The DNA for the CDR3 is TGTGCCAGCAGCTTGTCAGGGGGCTCCTATAATTCACCCCTCCACTTT. The genes are TRBV7-6 and TRBJ1-6; TRBD1 agrees at 7 bases. Trimming cost V 3 bases and J 0 bases; bases outside gene matches: 2. The CDR3 runs to 16 residues. CDR1 and CDR2 (germline): SGHVS, FNYEAQ.

The V gene is TRBV5-1, the J gene TRBJ1-2; weak D call: TRBD1 (5 bases). The CDR3 extends over 12 amino acids. V lost 4 bases to trimming and J lost 6 bases, with 10 bases between them. Germline values: CDR1 SGHRS, CDR2 YFSETQ. The CDR3 loop is CASSPGGDGYTF. The CDR3 coding sequence is TGCGCCAGCAGCCCGGGAGGGGATGGCTACACCTTC.

The genes are TRBV7-2 and TRBJ2-2; a weak D match, TRBD1 (5 bases). Germline loops: CDR1 SGHTA, CDR2 FQGNSA. V dropped 5 bases and J dropped 4 bases, with 17 bases sitting between them. The CDR3 extends over 16 amino acids. CDR3 loop: CASSPRTPSTTGELFF. Here the CDR3 DNA reads TGTGCCAGCAGCCCTCGGACACCTTCGACCACCGGGGAGCTGTTTTTT.

J is TRBJ1-3 and V is TRBV6-1; D is uncertain. V lost 2 bases to trimming and J lost 8 bases, with 16 bases between them. Germline assignment: CDR1 MNHNS and CDR2 SASEGT. The CDR3 is made up of 15 amino acids. In DNA form, the CDR3 reads TGTGCCAGCAGTGAATTTCAGTCGGGCAGAGACACCATATATTTT. Its protein product is CASSEFQSGRDTIYF.